This T cell receptor (beta chain) was obtained from a study of vaccination effects on CD4 cells after COVID-19. V was trimmed by 3 bases and J by 0 bases, leaving 8 bases between them. The CDR3 has 15 amino acids. CDR1 is SGHNT and CDR2 is YENEEA in the germline V gene. This clone was detected only a few times. As yet, its antigen is unknown. On roughly day 10 of culture, CD4+ T cells were separated out. The person had PCR-confirmed SARS-CoV-2 infection between March and December 2020. It was two doses of either the BNT162b2 or mRNA-1273 vaccine that participants received. On days 3 and 7, fresh IL-2 medium replaced half the medium. Method: immunoSEQ multiplex PCR; TCRdb's copy keeps in-frame clones and lacks some. The table shows around 53,000 clones, with nearly 75% occurring only once. Overall study results and limits: Relatively few convalescent patients took part in the study, which had no early post-infection timepoints.

This clonotype originated in a human donor who had a prior SARS-CoV-2 infection. The chain carries TRBV11-3 and TRBJ2-2, with D unresolved. The sequences come from CD4+ T cells from PBMCs cultured without peptide, collected after COVID-19 vaccination. The CDR3 region is CASSFGVTNTGELFF. CDR3 nucleotides: TGTGCCAGCAGCTTCGGAGTGACGAACACCGGGGAGCTGTTTTTT.